This section outlines one T cell receptor (beta chain) sequence together with its context. What it binds is not known. This entry is derived from a study of shared clonotypes between healthy human individuals. The overall study: Donors had three CD4 naive, three CD4 memory, two CD8 naive and one CD8 memory plate apiece. General study results and limits: Some clonotypes were shared by all four sorted-subset donors, while others were not shared. The non-shared ones had lower generation probabilities than the shared ones. Blood alone was sampled, and tissue repertoires likely differ. Limited genetic and exposure-history diversity came from having few donors.

Trimming left V 5 bases short and J 7 bases short, with 15 bases between. Germline V gives CDR1 MNHEY, CDR2 SVGAGI. The CDR3 spans 15 residues. Clones were sequenced by immunoSEQ multiplex PCR, and TCRdb holds only the in-frame ones, with some missing. The table includes 2,100,000 or so clones, about 94% detected once. Material for sequencing was naive CD4+ T cells sorted from blood. Subset specified: CD45RA+ positively selected. The chain employs TRBV6-5 and TRBJ1-6; no reliable D call. The clonotype comes from a man aged 18 to 29 in good health. The CDR3: CASSPMREGNSPLHF. The CDR3 DNA reads as TGTGCCAGCAGTCCCATGAGAGAAGGGAATTCACCCCTCCACTTT.